What follows describes a single TCR beta chain. This specimen comes from a study of T cell changes during pregnancy in multiple sclerosis. Assay used: immunoSEQ multiplex PCR; TCRdb lists only in-frame clones, some missing. There are approximately 100,000 clones in the sample; just over 90% occur only once, and approximately 3.7% lies in the top ten. Per the germline V gene, CDR1 is LNHNV and CDR2 is YYDKDF (reference sequence). The CDR3 contains 14 residues. Trimming at V came to 8 bases and at J to 2 bases, leaving 3 bases not matched to a gene. The chain has TRBV15 and TRBJ2-2; 9 bases line up with TRBD2. The input for sequencing was peripheral blood, taken after pregnancy. The sequence was collected from a female donor with multiple sclerosis, enrolled in a pregnancy study. CDR3 DNA: TGTGCCACCTCGACTAGCGGAAACACCGGGGAGCTGTTTTTT. It translates to CATSTSGNTGELFF.